These T cell receptor beta chains were read from a single sample in a study of human T cells and chemical hapten exposure. TCRdb called the RACE reads again in MiXCR, with one record for every CDR3 protein. The top ten clones hold 1.6% of a sample with around 110,000 distinct CDR3 sequences, roughly an eighth of them seen once. The specimen was whole blood, collected in connection with sensitization to the hapten diphenylcyclopropenone (DPC). The receptors originated from a woman aged 45-65 years with alopecia areata. Some clones in this sample may be carry-over from other donors' samples. Each CDR3 is given with its conserved first and last residue. The order of the fields is J gene, V gene, D gene, clone size, CDR3 DNA, CDR3 protein. The D gene is left open where the match is weak. The size of a clone is reported for some rows only, either as once, few or many, or as a class for expanded clones.

>TRBJ2-5|TRBV12-3/TRBV12-4|TRBD1|few
TGTGCCAGCAGCCTAACGAACACAGGGGTCGGAGAGACCCAGTACTTC
CASSLTNTGVGETQYF
>TRBJ2-3|TRBV28|TRBD2|many
TGTGCCAGCCAGCGGGGAGGGAGTACAGATACGCAGTATTTT
CASQRGGSTDTQYF
>TRBJ2-7|TRBV27|NA|many
TGTGCCAGCAGTCCCAGGGGTGTGAACGAGCAGTACTTC
CASSPRGVNEQYF
>TRBJ2-1|TRBV11-3|TRBD2|many
TGTGCCAGCACCCCCGGGACTAGCGGTATCAATGAGCAGTTCTTC
CASTPGTSGINEQFF
>TRBJ1-1|TRBV6-1|NA|few
TGTGCCAGCAGTGAGTATGGGGAGATGAACACTGAAGCTTTCTTT
CASSEYGEMNTEAFF
>TRBJ2-1|TRBV20-1|NA|NA
TGCAGTGCTAGTGGGTTCGGGCCGTTTGCCTCCAGGGTCTACAATGAGCAGTTCTTC
CSASGFGPFASRVYNEQFF
>TRBJ1-1|TRBV20-1|TRBD1|NA
TGCAGTGCTAGAGGACAGGGCACTGAAGCTTTCTTT
CSARGQGTEAFF
>TRBJ2-2|TRBV2|NA|NA
TGTGCCAGCAGCGGAGGTCTAGCGAGAAACACCGGGGAGCTGTTTTTT
CASSGGLARNTGELFF
>TRBJ2-1|TRBV20-1|NA|NA
TGCAGTGCTGATCCGTGGGGTCCCAATAACAATGAGCAGTTCTTC
CSADPWGPNNNEQFF
>TRBJ1-1|TRBV5-1|NA|few
TGCGCCAGCAGGACGTTCCTACAGGGTAACACTGAAGCTTTCTTT
CASRTFLQGNTEAFF